This T cell receptor beta chain was obtained from a study of metastatic and nonmetastatic thyroid tumors. The study, taken as a whole, reports: Reports indicated that malignant thyroid tumors showed significantly higher TCR beta diversity than benign nodules did, in blood and tumor.

TCRdb reprocessed the PCR reads via MiXCR. The sample contains roughly 34,000 clones, 21% of which appear only once. Points on this clone: Its specificity is not known. A single base separates this from a much larger clone, so it may be a read error.

Trimming cost V 5 bases and J 1 base, with 8 bases left between them. The CDR3 runs to 13 residues. In germline, CDR1 is LNHDA, CDR2 SQIVND (reference sequence). Until they underwent thyroid surgery, no patient had received any treatment. The sequence came from a male donor with papillary thyroid cancer or a benign thyroid nodule (not recorded which). Some clones in this sample may be carry-over from other donors' samples. The chain couples TRBV19 to TRBJ1-1; D is unresolved. The sequenced sample consisted of tumor tissue. In nucleotides, the CDR3 is TGTGCCAGTAGTCTTTGGGGGAACACTGAAGCTTTCTTT. This gives the protein CASSLWGNTEAFF.